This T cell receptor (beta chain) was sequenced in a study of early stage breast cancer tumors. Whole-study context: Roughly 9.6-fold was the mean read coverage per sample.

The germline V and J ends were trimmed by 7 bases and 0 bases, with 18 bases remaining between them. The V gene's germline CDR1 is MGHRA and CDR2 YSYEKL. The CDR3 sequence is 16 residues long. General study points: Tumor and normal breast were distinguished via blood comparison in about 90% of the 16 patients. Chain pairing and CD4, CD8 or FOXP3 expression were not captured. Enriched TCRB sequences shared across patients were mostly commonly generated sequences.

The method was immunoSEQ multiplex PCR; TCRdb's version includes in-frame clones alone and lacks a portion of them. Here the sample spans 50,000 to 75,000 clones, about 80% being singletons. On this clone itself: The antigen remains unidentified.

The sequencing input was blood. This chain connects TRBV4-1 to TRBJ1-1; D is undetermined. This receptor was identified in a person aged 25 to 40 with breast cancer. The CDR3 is CASTFYLTRLNTEAFF. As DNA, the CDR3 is TGCGCCAGCACCTTCTATCTCACCCGGCTGAACACTGAAGCTTTCTTT.